A single T cell receptor (beta chain) is shown here with its context. These data are taken from a study of regulatory T cells in long-lasting Graves disease. Library construction for TCR beta used iRepertoire HTBI primers and Arm-PCR of CDR3 regions. TCRdb itself ran the multiplex PCR reads through MiXCR, one entry per CDR3 protein. The data contain about 420,000 distinct CDR3 sequences, about a sixth of them singletons. The time point here: newly diagnosed GD, antithyroid drugs for less than 3 months. Scientists built the TCR library using RNA that was extracted from PBMCs. In each case, Graves' disease was diagnosed per American Thyroid Association guidelines. Deletions cut 5 bases from V and 1 base from J, with 8 bases between. The CDR3 has 13 residues. The sample was also reused in another study, on T cells in Graves' hyperthyroidism and ophthalmopathy. As that report states: Clonotypes that were expanded in thyroid above 0.001 mostly appeared in blood too.

This receptor was obtained from a woman between 18 and 29 years old with Graves disease. The chain is built from TRBV12-3 or TRBV12-4 and TRBJ1-1, with TRBD1 as a possible D gene (5 bases). This specimen consisted of peripheral blood mononuclear cells (PBMCs), obtained at new diagnosis, from a patient treated with antithyroid drugs. CDR3 coding DNA: TGTGCCAGCAGTGGACATCGGAACACTGAAGCTTTCTTT. Amino acid sequence: CASSGHRNTEAFF.